The clone carrying this T cell receptor beta chain was seen more than once but under ten times. Its antigen is unidentified. MiXCR was run by TCRdb on the reads, yielding one entry per CDR3 protein. The sample carries about 530,000 distinct CDR3 sequences, approximately 25% recorded once. The CDR3 has 12 residues. Germline loops: CDR1 ENHRY, CDR2 SYGVKD. Trimming stripped 3 bases from V and 1 base from J, with 3 bases between. This specimen comes from a study of T cell repertoires in cytomegalovirus infection. General observations from the study: The study found HLA-C-restricted CMV-specific TCR beta clonotypes dominating the ex vivo response. Adding up the frequency of public TCR beta families identified people who carried CMV plus the relevant HLA.

The chain carries TRBV10-3 and TRBJ2-5; D call uncertain. This TCR derives from a human donor in good health (CMV status not recorded). Some clones in this sample may be carry-over from other donors' samples. The sample was PBMCs. The CDR3 bases are TGTGCCATCAGTGAATTCCAAGAGACCCAGTACTTC. This translates into CAISEFQETQYF.